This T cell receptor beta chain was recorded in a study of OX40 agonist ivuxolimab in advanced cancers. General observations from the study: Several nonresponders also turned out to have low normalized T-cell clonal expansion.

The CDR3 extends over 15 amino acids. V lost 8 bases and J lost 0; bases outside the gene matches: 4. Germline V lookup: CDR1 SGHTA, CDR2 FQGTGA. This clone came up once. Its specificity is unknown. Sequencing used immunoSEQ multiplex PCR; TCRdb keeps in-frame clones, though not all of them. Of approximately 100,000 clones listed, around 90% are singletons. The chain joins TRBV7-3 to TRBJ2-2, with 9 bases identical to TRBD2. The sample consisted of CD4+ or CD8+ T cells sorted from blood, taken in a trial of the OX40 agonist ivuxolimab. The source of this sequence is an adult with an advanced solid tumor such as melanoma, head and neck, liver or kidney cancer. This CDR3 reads CASSSGAPNTGELFF. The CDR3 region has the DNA TGTGCCAGCTCTAGCGGGGCACCGAACACCGGGGAGCTGTTTTTT.